This T cell receptor (beta chain) was recorded in a study of memory CD4+ T cells and cytomegalovirus serostatus. The sort gate was single viable CD3+CD4+CD8-CD45RO+ cells for memory CD4+ T cells. Serum IgG to CMV pp150, pp28, p38 and p52 defined serostatus. Comment on this clone: The antigen remains undetermined.

Study-wide results and limits: The CMV-associated TCR signature appears largely within the CD4+ memory repertoire.

Germline lookup yields CDR1 SGHRS and CDR2 YFSETQ. With 9 bases clipped from V and 5 bases from J, the junction kept 9 bases outside the gene matches. This CDR3 region has 13 residues. In the original processing: Out-of-frame sequences were removed, leaving about 2,300,000 distinct TCRbeta sequences. Measured with immunoSEQ multiplex PCR; TCRdb has only the in-frame clones, and not every one. That table supplies the V and J calls and clone size; D and trimming were determined from the DNA. The data show about 38,000 clones, around 80% seen once. The sequenced sample consisted of memory CD4+ T cells from blood. The TCR comes from an adult in good health and CMV-seropositive. The rearrangement joins TRBV5-1 to TRBJ2-5; 8 bases match TRBD1. CDR3 sequence (DNA): TGCGCCACCGGACAGGGCTCTCAGGAGACCCAGTACTTC. Protein sequence: CATGQGSQETQYF.